The 29 T cell receptor beta chains below come from one sample, sequenced in a study of blood T cells in healthy people across ages. Using a J-beta primer mix together with a sample-barcoded 5' primer, a second PCR was run for roughly 6 to 12 cycles. TCRdb reprocessed the 5' RACE reads via MiXCR and lists one record per CDR3 protein. The data show roughly 1.5 million distinct CDR3 sequences, with roughly 43% seen just once and about 4% held by the top ten. Sequencing used blood. The receptors were sampled from a woman between 18 and 30 years old in good health.

This chain links TRBV4-3 with TRBJ1-3; tentatively, D is TRBD1 (5 bases). The germline V gene encodes CDR1 LGHNA and CDR2 YSLEER. Between the trimmed V and J ends, which lost 0 bases and 3 bases, there was a span of 12 bases. The CDR3 length is 16 residues. Here the CDR3 DNA reads TGCGCCAGCAGCCAAGATCCGCAGGGTAGTGGAAACACCATATATTTT. This gives the protein CASSQDPQGSGNTIYF.

V and J are TRBV2 and TRBJ2-5, with D unresolved. Deletions cut 4 bases from V and 3 bases from J, with 15 bases between. The CDR3 sequence is 15 residues long. The germline V gene encodes CDR1 SNHLY and CDR2 FYNNEI. CDR3 nucleotides: TGTGCCAGCAGTGGAAGCAGGCACCGTGAAGAGACCCAGTACTTC. Translated, it gives CASSGSRHREETQYF.

This clonotype has a handful of counts. The chain employs TRBV4-3 and TRBJ2-5, with D perhaps matching TRBD2 (6 bases). The CDR3 has 18 amino acids. V was shortened by 0 bases and J by 0 bases, with 17 bases between the two germline ends. The V gene's germline CDR1 is LGHNA and CDR2 YSLEER. As DNA, the CDR3 is TGCGCCAGCAGCCAAGAATTTCCTAGCGTTCAGTACCAAGAGACCCAGTACTTC. It codes for CASSQEFPSVQYQETQYF.

The chain combines TRBV20-1 with TRBJ2-3; TRBD1 matches 11 bases. Germline lookup yields CDR1 DFQATT and CDR2 SNEGSKA (reference sequence). CDR3 length: 14 amino acids. V lost 5 bases and J lost 6; bases outside the gene matches: 7. The CDR3 coding sequence is TGCAGTGCTTCGGACAGGGGGCGGTTTGATACGCAGTATTTT. It is translated as CSASDRGRFDTQYF.

This clonotype was counted ten times or more. The chain employs TRBV10-3 and TRBJ1-5; the D gene is possibly TRBD1 (5 bases). There are 13 residues in the CDR3. Germline loops: CDR1 ENHRY, CDR2 SYGVKD. The ends were cut back, 2 bases at V and 5 bases at J, with 7 bases in the middle. CDR3: CAISEDSHQPQHF. Here the CDR3 DNA reads TGTGCCATCAGTGAGGACAGTCATCAGCCCCAGCATTTT.

In this sample, this clonotype turned up once. This chain joins TRBV24-1 and TRBJ2-1; weak D call: TRBD1 (5 bases). V was pared by 10 bases and J by 3 bases, with 6 bases between. The CDR3 is 11 residues long. From germline, CDR1 is KGHDR and CDR2 SFDVKD. CDR3 loop: CATRGYNEQFF. CDR3 DNA: TGTGCCACTAGGGGCTACAATGAGCAGTTCTTC.

J is TRBJ2-5 and V is TRBV12-3 or TRBV12-4; TRBD2 might be the D (5 bases). V lost 6 bases, J lost 2 bases, and 13 bases lay in between. The CDR3 has 14 amino acids. The CDR3 DNA reads as TGTGCCAGCAGGATCGACGGAGGACAAGAGACCCAGTACTTC. It yields the protein CASRIDGGQETQYF.

This clonotype was observed a few times. The chain recombines TRBV13 with TRBJ1-2; TRBD1 might be the D (6 bases). Germline V gives CDR1 PRHDT, CDR2 FYEKMQ (reference sequence). There are 13 residues in the CDR3. With 6 bases removed from V and 3 bases from J, the gap between germline ends came to 11 bases. DNA of the CDR3: TGTGCCAGCAGAAACACAGGGTACTATGGCTACACCTTC. This sequence encodes CASRNTGYYGYTF. Supplemented by reference TRBV13 and TRBJ1-2, the full variable domain reads AAGVIQSPRHLIKEKRETATLKCYPIPRHDTVYWYQQGPGQDPQFLISFYEKMQSDKGSIPDRFSAQQFSDYHSELNMSSLELGDSALYFCASRNTGYYGYTFGSGTRLTVV.

DNA for the CDR3: TGTGCCAGCAGTGAAGAGCTGGTTGAGCAGTTCTTC. Translating it yields CASSEELVEQFF. The chain combines TRBV2 with TRBJ2-1; D gene uncertain. This CDR3 has 12 residues. Trimming cost V 1 base and J 9 bases, with 7 bases left between them. The V gene's germline CDR1 is SNHLY and CDR2 FYNNEI.

The chain employs TRBV20-1 and TRBJ1-1; unclear D gene. Germline-derived CDR1 and CDR2 are DFQATT and SNEGSKA (reference sequence). V gave up 0 bases and J gave up 3 bases, with 14 bases separating them. This CDR3 is built from 15 residues. The CDR3, as DNA: TGCAGTGCTAGAGAGGGGTCTGGTTCTTACACTGAAGCTTTCTTT. It translates to CSAREGSGSYTEAFF.

V and J are TRBV4-1 and TRBJ2-1, with 8 bases aligning to TRBD2. The CDR3 runs 18 residues. The trim removed 0 bases at V and 0 bases at J, leaving 7 bases unmatched. Per germline, CDR1 MGHRA and CDR2 YSYEKL. In DNA, the CDR3 is TGCGCCAGCAGCCAAGATCCGTTAAGCGGGAGCTCCTACAATGAGCAGTTCTTC. The encoded protein is CASSQDPLSGSSYNEQFF.

CDR3 sequence: CASCQARGAADTQYF. In DNA, the CDR3 is TGTGCCAGCTGTCAGGCAAGGGGAGCGGCAGATACGCAGTATTTT. The chain combines TRBV6-2 or TRBV6-3 with TRBJ2-3; D tentatively fits TRBD1 or TRBD2 (5 bases each). The germline V gene has CDR1 MNHEY and CDR2 SVGEGT. The CDR3 totals 15 residues. V shed 8 bases and J shed 4 bases, with 19 bases lying between them.

This clonotype was observed a handful of times. This sequence joins TRBV12-3 or TRBV12-4 and TRBJ2-5; TRBD1 agrees at 7 bases. With the DNA end fitting TRBJ2-7 better, the J assignment may be wrong. This CDR3 is 15 amino acids long. The CDR3, as DNA: TGTGCCAGCAGTTTAGTCCGACAGGGTGGTTACGAGCAGTACTTC. Amino acids: CASSLVRQGGYEQYF.

This clonotype was seen ten or more times. At one of its ends the junction is not consistent with the germline gene, which may arise from a read error. The chain is built from TRBV3-1 and TRBJ1-1; a possible D gene is TRBD1 (5 bases). The CDR3 runs 14 residues. Looked up from germline, CDR1 is LGHDT and CDR2 is YNNKEL (reference sequence). CDR3: CASSQGDGYTEAFF. CDR3 DNA sequence: TGCGCCAGCAGCCAAGGGGATGGGTACACTGAAGCTTTCTTT.

The chain is built from TRBV7-2 and TRBJ1-2, with D possibly being TRBD1 (6 bases). Trimming took 4 bases from V and 8 from J, leaving 14 bases between them. CDR3 length equals 13 residues. The germline CDR1 and CDR2 sequences are SGHTA and FQGNSA. CDR3 DNA: TGTGCCAGCAGCTCCGGACAGAGACGCGGCTACACCTTC. It codes for CASSSGQRRGYTF.

This clonotype appeared many times. This chain joins TRBV25-1 and TRBJ2-1, with D maybe TRBD1 (6 bases). The CDR3 is 15 residues long. V shed 2 bases and J shed 6 bases, with 14 bases lying between them. Per germline, CDR1 MGHDK and CDR2 SYGVNS. DNA of the CDR3: TGTGCCAGCAGTGAAGGGGTAGGCAGGGGCAATGAGCAGTTCTTC. Its translation: CASSEGVGRGNEQFF.

The V gene is TRBV7-9, the J gene TRBJ1-5; the D gene is possibly TRBD1 (6 bases). V lost 5 bases and J lost 9, with 17 bases in between. Germline values: CDR1 SEHNR, CDR2 FQNEAQ (reference sequence). The length of the CDR3 is 14 residues. CDR3 bases: TGTGCCAGCAGCCTGGAGGGGGGCCATCGGCCCCAGCATTTT. It yields the protein CASSLEGGHRPQHF.

The chain is built from TRBV6-2 or TRBV6-3 and TRBJ2-3; D is uncertain. The V end was cut by 6 bases, the J end by 2 bases, with 12 bases between. Germline V gene lookup returns CDR1 MNHEY and CDR2 SVGEGT. The length of the CDR3 is 14 residues. The CDR3 bases are TGTGCCAGCAGCTCGGACCAGAACACAGATACGCAGTATTTT. It yields the protein CASSSDQNTDTQYF.

This clonotype has just a few counts. V is TRBV2 and J is TRBJ2-7; perhaps TRBD1 as D (8 bases). The ends were cut back, 0 bases at V and 3 bases at J, with 27 bases in the middle. The CDR3 has 20 residues. Germline loops: CDR1 SNHLY, CDR2 FYNNEI. CDR3 protein: CASSEALGTGGTSEFYEQYF. As DNA, the CDR3 is TGTGCCAGCAGTGAAGCGCTTGGGACAGGAGGAACTAGCGAGTTCTACGAGCAGTACTTC.

The genes are TRBV5-5 and TRBJ2-1, with 10 bases aligning to TRBD2. There are 17 residues in the CDR3. The germline gives CDR1 SGHKS, CDR2 YYEKEE (reference sequence). V dropped 1 base and J dropped 2; count of bases not matched to a gene: 6. CDR3 sequence: CASSLTASGGAYNEQFF. CDR3 coding DNA: TGTGCCAGCAGCTTGACGGCTAGCGGGGGCGCCTACAATGAGCAGTTCTTC.

V and J are TRBV11-2 and TRBJ2-7, with D hard to call. The better agreement between TRBJ2-5 and the DNA end casts doubt on the J call. CDR1 is SGHAT, CDR2 FQNNGV, per germline. The CDR3 is 14 residues long. The CDR3 DNA is TGTGCCAGCAGCTTAGTTGCCCTCAGGCAGACCCAGTACTTC. It is translated as CASSLVALRQTQYF.

This clonotype was seen only a few times. The chain is built from TRBV20-1 and TRBJ2-5; TRBD1 is a possible D gene (6 bases). Germline V gene data show CDR1 as DFQATT and CDR2 as SNEGSKA (reference sequence). The CDR3 extends over 14 amino acids. V lost 5 bases to trimming and J lost 2 bases, with 15 bases between them. The CDR3 nucleotides read TGCAGTGCTTCCGGGACAAATACGCAAGAGACCCAGTACTTC. Translating it yields CSASGTNTQETQYF.

This clonotype was detected only a few times. The chain carries TRBV9 and TRBJ1-2, with 8 bases identical to TRBD1. Germline V gene sequence: CDR1 SGDLS, CDR2 YYNGEE. The V gene end was trimmed by 3 bases and the J gene end by 2 bases; junction bases not matched to a gene: 9. The CDR3 contains 16 residues. CDR3 sequence (DNA): TGTGCCAGCAGCGCCGCTCGGACAGGGCCCAACTATGGCTACACCTTC. It specifies CASSAARTGPNYGYTF.

The table lists this clonotype with a few counts. The J gene is TRBJ1-5, the V gene TRBV7-9; 11 nucleotides match TRBD1. Germline CDR1 reads SEHNR; CDR2 reads FQNEAQ (reference sequence). CDR3 length: 17 amino acids. V lost 5 bases and J lost 1; bases outside the gene matches: 7. In nucleotides, the CDR3 is TGTGCCAGCAGCGTGGACAGGGGGCGCGAAAGCAATCAGCCCCAGCATTTT. Translating gives CASSVDRGRESNQPQHF.

This clonotype was seen ten or more times. The rearrangement joins TRBV5-1 to TRBJ2-3, with D possibly TRBD2 on 6 matching bases. This CDR3 comprises 15 residues. Trimming left V 0 bases short and J 0 bases short, with 8 bases between. Germline V gene data show CDR1 as SGHRS and CDR2 as YFSETQ. CDR3 nucleotide sequence: TGCGCCAGCAGCTTGGAGGAGGGAAGCACAGATACGCAGTATTTT. As protein: CASSLEEGSTDTQYF.

This clonotype was seen a few times. The J gene is TRBJ2-3, the V gene TRBV29-1; TRBD2 might be the D (6 bases). The length of the CDR3 is 14 residues. Germline loops: CDR1 SQVTM, CDR2 ANQGSEA. Trimming pared 4 bases from V and 4 bases from J, leaving 15 bases between. The CDR3 loop reads CSVGGLREADTQYF. In DNA form, the CDR3 reads TGCAGCGTTGGAGGGCTCAGGGAGGCAGATACGCAGTATTTT.

This clonotype was detected a few times. The chain employs TRBV30 and TRBJ2-1, with 8 bases matching TRBD2. The V gene end was trimmed by 5 bases and the J gene end by 7 bases; junction bases not matched to a gene: 13. This CDR3 spans 15 amino acids. The germline V gene encodes CDR1 GTSNPN and CDR2 SVGIG (reference sequence). The CDR3 sequence: CAWFLAREGRNEQFF. For the CDR3, the DNA is TGTGCCTGGTTTCTAGCTCGGGAGGGCCGGAATGAGCAGTTCTTC. Supplemented by reference TRBV30 and TRBJ2-1, the full variable domain reads SQTIHQWPATLVQPVGSPLSLECTVEGTSNPNLYWYRQAAGRGLQLLFYSVGIGQISSEVPQNLSASRPQDRQFILSSKKLLLSDSGFYLCAWFLAREGRNEQFFGPGTRLTVL.

This chain uses TRBV20-1 with TRBJ1-6, with a possible D match to TRBD1 (5 bases). Germline V lookup: CDR1 DFQATT, CDR2 SNEGSKA (reference sequence). This CDR3 has 12 residues. The germline V and J ends were trimmed by 4 bases and 13 bases, with 14 bases remaining between them. CDR3 residues: CSAKGRYSPLHF. Here the CDR3 DNA reads TGCAGTGCTAAGGGACGGTACTCGCCCCTCCACTTT.

This clonotype was detected a few times. The gene calls are TRBV28 and TRBJ1-1, with D uncertain. V shed 6 bases and J shed 4 bases, with 12 bases lying between them. The CDR3 consists of 13 residues. CDR1 is MDHEN and CDR2 is SYDVKM in the germline V gene. CDR3 nucleotide sequence: TGTGCCAGCAGCCTCGGGCACAGCACTGAAGCTTTCTTT. As protein: CASSLGHSTEAFF.